This T cell receptor beta chain was captured by sequencing in a study of control samples from healthy donors and cancer patients. CDR1 is KGHSH, CDR2 LQKENI, per germline. With V trimmed by 4 bases and J by 0 bases, 12 bases remained unmatched. The CDR3 runs to 18 residues. The repertoire was sequenced with immunoSEQ multiplex PCR; TCRdb's copy has only in-frame clones and lacks some. This sample has 190,000 or so clones, with 90% to 95% found just once. This clonotype was sampled from a young man in good health. The genes are TRBV18 and TRBJ2-4, with TRBD1 matching over 7 bases. Source material: blood. CDR3 nucleotides: TGTGCCAGCTCACGGATGGGACAGCCGAACTCAGCCAAAAACATTCAGTACTTC. Protein sequence: CASSRMGQPNSAKNIQYF.